Presented here are 20 T cell receptor beta chains from one specimen sequenced in a study of blood T cell repertoires in COVID-19. The data were produced by immunoSEQ multiplex PCR, yet TCRdb's version contains in-frame clones alone and is incomplete. The sample yields approximately 280,000 clones, 88% seen once. The sequencing sample was made of peripheral blood. Receptor source: a man between 18 and 29 years old with active or convalescent COVID-19.

This sequence joins TRBV6-2 or TRBV6-3 and TRBJ2-3, with D unresolved. Germline V gene data show CDR1 as MNHEY and CDR2 as SVGEGT. V lost 2 bases and J 2 bases, leaving 8 bases between the germline ends. The CDR3 length is 14 residues. The chain's CDR3 is CASSYELNTDTQYF. CDR3 bases: TGTGCCAGCAGTTACGAACTAAACACAGATACGCAGTATTTT.

V usage is TRBV5-6 and J usage is TRBJ2-7, with 8 bases fitting TRBD2. The trim removed 0 bases at V and 6 bases at J, leaving 8 bases unmatched. The CDR3 has 15 amino acids. Germline CDR1 is SGHDT and CDR2 is YYEEEE. CDR3 loop: CASSLEASGLVEQYF. The CDR3 DNA sequence: TGTGCCAGCAGCTTGGAGGCTAGCGGGCTTGTCGAGCAGTACTTC.

CDR3 sequence reads: CASSLAGQPQHF. For the CDR3, the DNA is TGTGCCAGCAGTCTCGCCGGGCAGCCCCAGCATTTT. V is TRBV3-1 (or the pseudogene TRBV3-2) and J is TRBJ1-5; D is unresolved. CDR1 and CDR2 from the germline V gene are LGHDT and YNNKEL (reference sequence). The CDR3 sequence is 12 residues long. V lost 6 bases and J 7 bases, leaving 10 bases between the germline ends.

The chain carries TRBV6-5 and TRBJ1-1; a possible D gene is TRBD1 (5 bases). This CDR3 has 13 amino acids. The V and J ends lost 7 bases and 0 bases respectively, with 9 bases between them. From germline, CDR1 is MNHEY and CDR2 SVGAGI. As DNA, the CDR3 is TGTGCCAGCAAATTGACAGTGAACACTGAAGCTTTCTTT. It codes for CASKLTVNTEAFF.

The chain combines TRBV6-5 with TRBJ1-1; no firm D call. Trimming took off 8 bases at V and 0 bases at J, with 16 bases between the two ends. The CDR3 is made up of 15 amino acids. Germline V CDR1 and CDR2: MNHEY, SVGAGI. The CDR3 DNA follows: TGTGCCAGCGGTCGGCAACAGACAATGAACACTGAAGCTTTCTTT. This translates into CASGRQQTMNTEAFF.

The rearrangement joins TRBV25-1 to TRBJ2-2; weak D call: TRBD1 (7 bases). V gave up 4 bases and J gave up 3 bases, with 18 bases separating them. From germline, CDR1 is MGHDK and CDR2 SYGVNS. CDR3 size: 17 residues. This chain's CDR3 is CASSGPWGDSYTGELFF. Written as DNA, the CDR3 is TGTGCCAGCAGTGGGCCCTGGGGGGACAGTTACACCGGGGAGCTGTTTTTT.

The gene calls are TRBV5-4 and TRBJ1-1, with 8 nucleotides matching TRBD1. This CDR3 contains 15 residues. Germline CDR1 is SGHNT and CDR2 is YYREEE (reference sequence). J lost 0 bases, V lost 4 bases, and 5 bases had no gene match. CDR3 DNA: TGTGCCAGCAGCCAAGGGACAGGTATGAACACTGAAGCTTTCTTT. Its protein product is CASSQGTGMNTEAFF. Full variable domain (rest looked up from reference TRBV5-4 and TRBJ1-1): ETGVTQSPTHLIKTRGQQVTLRCSSQSGHNTVSWYQQALGQGPQFIFQYYREEENGRGNFPPRFSGLQFPNYSSELNVNALELDDSALYLCASSQGTGMNTEAFFGQGTRLTVV.

V usage is TRBV12-3 or TRBV12-4 and J usage is TRBJ2-7; D is uncertain. CDR3 size: 12 residues. V lost 4 bases to trimming and J lost 0 bases, with 4 bases between them. The CDR3 spells CASSSNSYEQYF. Written as DNA, the CDR3 is TGTGCCAGCAGTTCCAACTCCTACGAGCAGTACTTC.

This sequence joins TRBV27 and TRBJ2-7; 7 bases are shared with TRBD1. CDR1 and CDR2 (germline): MNHEY, SMNVEV (reference sequence). V shed 7 bases, J shed 5 bases, and the junction held 14 bases outside the gene matches. The CDR3 contains 15 residues. Here the CDR3 DNA reads TGTGCCAGCAACAACAGGTGGGACAGTACCCACGAGCAGTACTTC. This encodes CASNNRWDSTHEQYF.

The chain recombines TRBV27 with TRBJ2-7, with 7 bases that match TRBD1. This CDR3 region has 14 residues. Per the germline V gene, CDR1 is MNHEY and CDR2 is SMNVEV (reference sequence). Trimming at V came to 4 bases and at J to 2 bases, leaving 5 bases not matched to a gene. Written as DNA, the CDR3 is TGTGCCAGCAGTTCAACAGGGGTGCCCTACGAGCAGTACTTC. Translated: CASSSTGVPYEQYF.

V is TRBV19 and J is TRBJ1-4, with no clear D. V dropped 3 bases and J dropped 2 bases, with 7 bases sitting between them. CDR1 and CDR2 (germline): LNHDA, SQIVND (reference sequence). CDR3 length equals 14 residues. CDR3 loop: CASSIDQTNEKLFF. Here the CDR3 DNA reads TGTGCCAGTAGTATCGATCAGACTAATGAAAAACTGTTTTTT.

The CDR3 is CASTSSISGGDEKLFF. CDR3 nucleotides: TGTGCCAGCACCAGCTCGATCTCTGGAGGGGACGAAAAACTGTTTTTT. This sequence joins TRBV13 and TRBJ1-4, with a tentative D call TRBD1 (5 bases). Germline V gives CDR1 PRHDT, CDR2 FYEKMQ (reference sequence). The V end was cut by 7 bases, the J end by 8 bases, with 23 bases between. The CDR3 contains 16 residues.

For this clone: It is unclear where the CDR3 begins or ends on the DNA, so no DNA is shown, and the CDR3 is as TCRdb lists it. The J gene is TRBJ1-2, the V gene TRBV27; the D call of TRBD1 is as the table states it, not checked on the DNA. Germline lookup yields CDR1 MNHEY and CDR2 SMNVEV (reference sequence). The CDR3 has 15 residues if both end residues are counted. CDR3 amino acids: CASSSSTATFYGYTF.

The rearrangement links TRBV7-2 to TRBJ1-1; 7 nucleotides match TRBD1. The CDR3 has 14 residues. Germline V lookup: CDR1 SGHTA, CDR2 FQGNSA. V gave up 3 bases and J gave up 4 bases; unmatched junction bases: 5. CDR3 loop: CASSFRQGSTEAFF. CDR3 nucleotides: TGTGCCAGCAGCTTCCGACAGGGCAGCACTGAAGCTTTCTTT.

This clone was observed once. The rearrangement uses TRBV19 and TRBJ1-2; D remains unclear. Germline assignment: CDR1 LNHDA and CDR2 SQIVND (reference sequence). V was pared by 5 bases and J by 3 bases, with 10 bases between. This CDR3 is built from 13 residues. DNA for the CDR3: TGTGCCAGTAGTCTAAAGATAGACTATGGCTACACCTTC. Its protein is CASSLKIDYGYTF.

This chain links TRBV3-1 (or the pseudogene TRBV3-2) with TRBJ2-5; 9 bases match TRBD2. The CDR3 length is 16 residues. Trimming cost V 6 bases and J 2 bases; bases outside gene matches: 10. Looked up from germline, CDR1 is LGHDT and CDR2 is YNNKEL (reference sequence). The DNA of the CDR3 is TGTGCCAGCAGATCCGCTAGCGGGGTGATTCAAGAGACCCAGTACTTC. The encoded protein is CASRSASGVIQETQYF.

CDR3 residues: CASNPLTTDTQYF. As DNA, the CDR3 is TGTGCCAGCAACCCACTAACCACAGATACGCAGTATTTT. This chain links TRBV14 with TRBJ2-3; D gene unclear. Germline lookup yields CDR1 SGHDN and CDR2 FVKESK. Trimming shortened V by 7 bases and J by 2 bases, and 10 bases separated the two germline ends. The CDR3 has 13 residues. Full variable domain (missing parts from reference TRBV14 and TRBJ2-3): EAGVTQFPSHSVIEKGQTVTLRCDPISGHDNLYWYRRVMGKEIKFLLHFVKESKQDESGMPNNRFLAERTGGTYSTLKVQPAELEDSGVYFCASNPLTTDTQYFGPGTRLTVL.

Ten or more counts support this clone. CDR3 nucleotide sequence: TGTGCCAGCAGCTCGGGAGGGTATGGCTACACCTTC. Translation: CASSSGGYGYTF. The chain is built from TRBV5-6 and TRBJ1-2, with D uncertain. V lost 3 bases, J lost 5 bases, and 8 bases lay in between. Per the germline V gene, CDR1 is SGHDT and CDR2 is YYEEEE. The CDR3 is made up of 12 amino acids.

The rearrangement uses TRBV7-2 and TRBJ1-2; 8 bases are a match to TRBD1. CDR1 and CDR2 (germline): SGHTA, FQGNSA. V lost 7 bases and J lost 3; bases outside the gene matches: 7. The CDR3 sequence is 14 residues long. The CDR3 sequence is CASNTIQGDYGYTF. The CDR3 DNA sequence: TGTGCCAGCAATACGATACAGGGGGACTATGGCTACACCTTC.

In regard to this clone: Other nucleotide sequences from this sample produce the same CDR3. CDR3 in amino acids: CASSPGTGGYEQYF. CDR3 DNA: TGCGCCAGCAGCCCCGGGACAGGGGGCTACGAGCAGTACTTC. The chain links TRBV5-1 to TRBJ2-7, with 11 bases lining up with TRBD1. The CDR3 runs to 14 residues. Germline CDR1 SGHRS, CDR2 YFSETQ. Trimming cost V 4 bases and J 3 bases; bases outside gene matches: 3.